What follows is one T cell receptor beta chain and its context. What it recognizes is unknown. This sample is drawn from a study of shared clonotypes between healthy human individuals. Study-level background: The study used three CD4 naive, three CD4 memory, two CD8 naive and one CD8 memory plate per donor. Findings and limits, study-wide: In general, naive subsets displayed greater estimated richness than memory subsets did.

Produced via immunoSEQ multiplex PCR; TCRdb's table is partial and in-frame only. The table lists approximately 1.4 million clones, approximately 98% of them singletons. CD4+ cells were split into CD45RA+ naive and CD45RA-negative memory subsets. The source material was naive CD4+ T cells sorted from blood. The subset is: CD45RA+ positively selected. This sequence was found in a man aged 30 to 39 in good health.

The CDR3 spells CASSVVGQARETQYF. The CDR3 DNA is TGTGCCAGCAGCGTAGTAGGGCAGGCCCGTGAGACCCAGTACTTC. The genes are TRBV9 and TRBJ2-5, with unresolved D. This CDR3 comprises 15 residues. Trimming took off 0 bases at V and 5 bases at J, with 14 bases between the two ends. The germline V gene encodes CDR1 SGDLS and CDR2 YYNGEE.